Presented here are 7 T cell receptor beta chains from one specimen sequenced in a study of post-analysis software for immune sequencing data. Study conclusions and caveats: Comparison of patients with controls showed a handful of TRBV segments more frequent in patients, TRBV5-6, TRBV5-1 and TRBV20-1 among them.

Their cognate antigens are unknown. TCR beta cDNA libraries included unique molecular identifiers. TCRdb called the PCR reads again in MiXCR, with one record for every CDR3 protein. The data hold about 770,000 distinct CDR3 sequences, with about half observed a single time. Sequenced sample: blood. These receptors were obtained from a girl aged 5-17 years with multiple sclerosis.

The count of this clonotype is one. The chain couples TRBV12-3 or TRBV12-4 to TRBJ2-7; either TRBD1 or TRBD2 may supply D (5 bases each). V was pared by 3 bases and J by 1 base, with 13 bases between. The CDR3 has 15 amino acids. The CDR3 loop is CASSFMGVNSYEQYF. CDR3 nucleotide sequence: TGTGCCAGCAGTTTTATGGGGGTGAATTCCTACGAGCAGTACTTC.

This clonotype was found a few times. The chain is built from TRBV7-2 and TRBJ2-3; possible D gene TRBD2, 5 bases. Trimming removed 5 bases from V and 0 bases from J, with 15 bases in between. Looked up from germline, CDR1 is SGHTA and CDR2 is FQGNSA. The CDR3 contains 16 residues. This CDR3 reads CASSRRTDLSTDTQYF. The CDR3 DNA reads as TGTGCCAGCAGCCGACGGACTGATCTTAGCACAGATACGCAGTATTTT.

The CDR3 protein is CASSHRTGREKLFF. CDR3 DNA: TGTGCCAGCAGCCATAGGACAGGGAGAGAAAAACTGTTTTTT. The chain links TRBV5-5 to TRBJ1-4; the match to TRBD1 covers 8 bases. CDR3 length equals 14 residues. CDR1 is SGHKS and CDR2 is YYEKEE in the germline V gene (reference sequence). After removal of 4 bases from V and 8 bases from J, the junction contained 7 bases not matched to a gene. Full variable domain (rest looked up from reference TRBV5-5 and TRBJ1-4): DAGVTQSPTHLIKTRGQQVTLRCSPISGHKSVSWYQQVLGQGPQFIFQYYEKEERGRGNFPDRFSARQFPNYSSELNVNALLLGDSALYLCASSHRTGREKLFFGSGTQLSVL.

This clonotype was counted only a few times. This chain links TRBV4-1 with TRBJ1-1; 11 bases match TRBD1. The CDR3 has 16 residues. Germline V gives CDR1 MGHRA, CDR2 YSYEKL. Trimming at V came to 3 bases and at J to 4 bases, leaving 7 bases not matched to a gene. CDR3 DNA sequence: TGCGCCAGCAGCCATGAAACCGGGACAGGGGGCACTGAAGCTTTCTTT. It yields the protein CASSHETGTGGTEAFF.

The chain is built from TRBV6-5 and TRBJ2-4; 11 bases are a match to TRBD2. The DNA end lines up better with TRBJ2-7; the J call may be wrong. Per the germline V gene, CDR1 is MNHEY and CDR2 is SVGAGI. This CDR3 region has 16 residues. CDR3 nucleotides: TGTGCCAGCAGACCTACTCTAGCGGGAGGTCGGTACGAGCAGTACTTC. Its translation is CASRPTLAGGRYEQYF.

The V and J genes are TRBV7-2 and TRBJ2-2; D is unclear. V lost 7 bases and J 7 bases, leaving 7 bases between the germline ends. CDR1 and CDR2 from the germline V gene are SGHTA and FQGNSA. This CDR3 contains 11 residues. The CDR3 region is CASTQVGELFF. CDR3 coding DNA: TGTGCCAGCACCCAGGTCGGGGAGCTGTTTTTT. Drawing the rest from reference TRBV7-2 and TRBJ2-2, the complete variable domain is GAGVSQSPSNKVTEKGKDVELRCDPISGHTALYWYRQSLGQGLEFLIYFQGNSAPDKSGLPSDRFSAERTGGSVSTLTIQRTQQEDSAVYLCASTQVGELFFGEGSRLTVL.

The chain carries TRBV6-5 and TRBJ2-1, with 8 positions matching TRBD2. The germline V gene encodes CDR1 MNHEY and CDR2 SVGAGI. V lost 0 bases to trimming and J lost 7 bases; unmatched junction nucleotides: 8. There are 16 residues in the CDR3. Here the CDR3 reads CASSYSSGSANNEQFF. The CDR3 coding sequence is TGTGCCAGCAGTTACTCGAGCGGGAGTGCTAATAATGAGCAGTTCTTC.